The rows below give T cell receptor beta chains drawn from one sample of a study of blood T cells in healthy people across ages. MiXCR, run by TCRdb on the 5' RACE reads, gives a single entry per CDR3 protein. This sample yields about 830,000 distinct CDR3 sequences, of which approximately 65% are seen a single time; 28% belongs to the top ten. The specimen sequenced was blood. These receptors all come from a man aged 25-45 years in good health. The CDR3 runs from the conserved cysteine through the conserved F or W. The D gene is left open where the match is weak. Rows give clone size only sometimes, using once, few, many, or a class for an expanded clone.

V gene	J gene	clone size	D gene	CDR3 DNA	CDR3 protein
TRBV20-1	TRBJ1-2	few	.	TGCAGTGCTAGACCAGGACAAAACTATGGCTACACCTTC	CSARPGQNYGYTF
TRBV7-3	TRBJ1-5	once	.	TGTGCCAGCAGCTTACTATCCGGGCCCGCCAATCAGCCCCAGCATTTT	CASSLLSGPANQPQHF
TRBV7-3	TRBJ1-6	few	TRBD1	TGTGCCAGCAGCAAGGGACAGTCGAATTCACCCCTCCACTTT	CASSKGQSNSPLHF
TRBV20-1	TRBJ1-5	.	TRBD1	TGCAGTGCTAGAGAGAGCAGGGGGCTCGGCCAGCCCCAGCATTTT	CSARESRGLGQPQHF
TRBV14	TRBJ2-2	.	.	TGTGCCAGCAGCCAAGGCCGGATCGGGGAGCTGTTTTTT	CASSQGRIGELFF
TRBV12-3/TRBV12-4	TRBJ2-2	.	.	TGTGCCAGCGCCATCACGAGGGGGGGCGTCGGGGAGCTGTTTTTC	CASAITRGGVGELFF
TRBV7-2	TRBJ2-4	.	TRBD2	TGTGCCAGCAGCTTAAGGAGGGAGGGTCTAGCCAAAAACATTCAGTACTTC	CASSLRREGLAKNIQYF
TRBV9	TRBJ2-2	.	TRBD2	TGTGCCAGCAGCGTAGATCCTAGCGGTGAGACCGGGGAGCTGTTTTTT	CASSVDPSGETGELFF
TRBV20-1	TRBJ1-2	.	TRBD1	TGCAGTACTACTCAACAGGGGCCCCTCTATGGCTACACCTTC	CSTTQQGPLYGYTF
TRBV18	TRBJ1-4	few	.	TGTGCCAGCTCACCACCCGGTCAGGGGCAGGAAAAACTGTTTTTT	CASSPPGQGQEKLFF
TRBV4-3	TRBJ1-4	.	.	TGCGCCAGCAGCCAAGAGGTGGCTCGGAATGAAAAACTGTTTTTT	CASSQEVARNEKLFF
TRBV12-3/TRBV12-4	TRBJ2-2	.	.	TGTGCCAGCATTATAAACACCGGGGAGCTGTTTTTT	CASIINTGELFF
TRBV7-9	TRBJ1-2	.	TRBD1	TGTGCCAGCAGCTTAGCTGGACAGGGGTATGGCTACACCTTC	CASSLAGQGYGYTF
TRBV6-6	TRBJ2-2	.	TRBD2	TGTGCCAGCAGACTCGGTCTAGCGGGAGGGGAGCTGTTTTTT	CASRLGLAGGELFF
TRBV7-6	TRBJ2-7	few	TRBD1	TGTGCCAGCAGCTACAACAGGGGGCAGGAGCAGTACTTC	CASSYNRGQEQYF
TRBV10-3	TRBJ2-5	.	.	TGTGCCATCAGTGGGGCGGGGGCCAGGGAGACCCAGTACTTC	CAISGAGARETQYF
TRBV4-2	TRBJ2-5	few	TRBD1	TGTGCCAGCAGCCAAGATGAGGGGGCTGAGACCCAGTACTTC	CASSQDEGAETQYF
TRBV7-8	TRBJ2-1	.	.	TGTGCCAGCAGCTTAGTCGGGACTCTGGGGTTCGCGGTTGAGCAGTTCTTC	CASSLVGTLGFAVEQFF
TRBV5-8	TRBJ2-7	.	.	TGTGCCAGCAGCCGGGGGACAGACTACGAGCAGTACTTC	CASSRGTDYEQYF
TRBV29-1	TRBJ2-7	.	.	TGCAGCGTTGAGACGATAGGGAACGAGCAGTACTTC	CSVETIGNEQYF
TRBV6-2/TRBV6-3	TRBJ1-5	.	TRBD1	TGTGCCAGCAGCTCCGACAGGGCTGGGGTCTATCAGCCCCAGCATTTT	CASSSDRAGVYQPQHF
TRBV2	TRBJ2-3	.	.	TGTGCCAGCAGTACGGCAGGGTATAGCACAGATACGCAGTATTTT	CASSTAGYSTDTQYF
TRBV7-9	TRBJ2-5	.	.	TGTGCCAGCAGCTCCTATGGACCCAGGGAGTGGTCTTCGGAACAAGAGACCCAGTACTTC	CASSSYGPREWSSEQETQYF
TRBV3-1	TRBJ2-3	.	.	TGTGCCAGCAGCCCCACCCTGACCCAAAGGAGGACAGATACGCAGTATTTT	CASSPTLTQRRTDTQYF
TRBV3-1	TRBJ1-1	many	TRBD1	TGTGCCAGCAGCAATGGACAGGGGCCGAACACTGAAGCTTTCTTT	CASSNGQGPNTEAFF
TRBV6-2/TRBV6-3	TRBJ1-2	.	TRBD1	TGTGCCAGCAGGCGCCGGGACAGGGGCTTTGGCTACACCTTC	CASRRRDRGFGYTF
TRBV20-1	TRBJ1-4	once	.	TGCAGTGCTAGAGATCCGGGTCCGACTAATGAAAAACTGTTTTTT	CSARDPGPTNEKLFF
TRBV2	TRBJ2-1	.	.	TGTGCCAGCAAACTTATAGCCCAAGAGACCCAGTTCTTC	CASKLIAQETQFF
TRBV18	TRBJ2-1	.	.	TGTGCCAGCTCCGGTCTAGGGGAAGGGTCCTACAATGAGCAGTTCTTC	CASSGLGEGSYNEQFF
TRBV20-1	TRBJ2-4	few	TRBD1	TGCAGTGCTAGAGATCAGAGAGACAGGGCTGACATTCAGTACTTC	CSARDQRDRADIQYF
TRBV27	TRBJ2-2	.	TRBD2	TGTGCCAGCAGTTTAGGGGCGGGGGGGGATACCGGAGAGCTGTTTTTT	CASSLGAGGDTGELFF